The next 20 T cell receptor beta chains were all read from a single sample in a study of molecular identifiers for immune sequencing clone quantification (dated by TCRdb to the late 2010s). Library preparation used PCR. Data came from an Illumina HiSeq 4000. The public reads were quality trimmed at Q25 with fastp and then assembled into clones with MiXCR by TCRdb, keeping productive beta chains. Each record represents a unique CDR3 protein, reported with the most common genes and DNA among its rows. In all, the sample holds 7,500 to 10,000 distinct CDR3 sequences, and roughly 14% of those were seen once. Approximately 1.6% of the sample is in the top ten clones. Material for sequencing was naive CD8+ T cells from blood, with Jurkat cell RNA spiked in. The cell subset or site tag for this specimen amounts to: FACS-sorted CD8+CD4-CCR7+CD45RA+ naive T cells. The receptors stem from a human donor in good health. Some libraries in this study had Jurkat cell RNA spiked in.

This clonotype was detected many times. The chain links TRBV6-6 to TRBJ2-5; TRBD2 matches at 11 bases. V shed 0 bases, J shed 4 bases, and the junction held 10 bases outside the gene matches. The CDR3 loop spans 18 amino acids. Germline assignment: CDR1 MNHNY and CDR2 SVGAGI (reference sequence). CDR3 bases: TGTGCCAGCAGTTACTCGGGAGGTCATAGCGGGGGGGCAGAGACCCAGTACTTC. Protein sequence: CASSYSGGHSGGAETQYF.

Sample share makes this clonotype medium-sized. CDR3 residues: CASSPTGVEQYF. DNA for the CDR3: TGTGCCAGCAGCCCGACAGGGGTCGAGCAGTACTTC. The V gene is TRBV7-9, the J gene TRBJ2-7; 8 bases align to TRBD1. The V gene end was trimmed by 5 bases and the J gene end by 6 bases; junction bases not matched to a gene: 3. The germline gives CDR1 SEHNR, CDR2 FQNEAQ (reference sequence). CDR3 size: 12 residues.

This clonotype rates as medium-sized. The rearrangement uses TRBV6-2 or TRBV6-3 and TRBJ1-1; possibly TRBD1 for D (5 bases). The CDR3 spans 13 residues. Trimming stripped 7 bases from V and 8 bases from J, with 17 bases between. Germline-derived CDR1 and CDR2 are MNHEY and SVGEGT. The CDR3 DNA follows: TGTGCCAGCACCCAGGGTTGGAAACCCGAAGCTTTCTTT. Its protein is CASTQGWKPEAFF.

This clonotype was counted many times. This rearrangement joins TRBV12-3 or TRBV12-4 to TRBJ2-7; D is unresolved. Trimming pared 7 bases from V and 1 base from J, leaving 11 bases between. The CDR3 length is 13 residues. CDR3 in amino acids: CASKGGASYEQYF. DNA of the CDR3: TGTGCCAGCAAGGGTGGCGCATCCTACGAGCAGTACTTC.

By its share, this clonotype is medium-sized. V usage is TRBV7-3 and J usage is TRBJ1-1; 7 bases align to TRBD1. CDR3 length: 15 residues. The germline CDR1 and CDR2 sequences are SGHTA and FQGTGA. Unmatched junction bases numbered 9, after V lost 4 bases and J lost 4 bases. The CDR3 nucleotides are TGTGCCAGCAGCTCATGGGGGGGACAGAGCACTGAAGCTTTCTTT. Protein product: CASSSWGGQSTEAFF.

This clonotype was observed at least ten times. This chain connects TRBV29-1 to TRBJ1-2, with D unresolved. Germline V gene lookup returns CDR1 SQVTM and CDR2 ANQGSEA. This CDR3 has 11 amino acids. With 7 bases removed from V and 6 bases from J, the gap between germline ends came to 12 bases. The CDR3 region is CSASGEDGYTF. The CDR3 DNA follows: TGCAGCGCCTCTGGGGAGGATGGCTACACCTTC.

This clonotype is judged medium-sized (0.01 to 0.1%). This chain connects TRBV5-1 to TRBJ1-1; no reliable D call. Germline V CDR1 and CDR2: SGHRS, YFSETQ. Trimming removed 2 bases from V and 3 bases from J, with 8 bases in between. CDR3 length: 13 amino acids. Here the CDR3 DNA reads TGCGCCAGCAGCTTTCTCGCGGACACTGAAGCTTTCTTT. Translating it yields CASSFLADTEAFF.

This clonotype appeared many times. The chain carries TRBV12-3 or TRBV12-4 and TRBJ2-3, with 9 bases aligning to TRBD2. Unmatched junction bases numbered 15, after V lost 3 bases and J lost 8 bases. This CDR3 has 17 amino acids. This CDR3 reads CASSLDGAGGPTSTQYF. The CDR3, as DNA: TGTGCCAGCAGTTTGGATGGGGCGGGGGGGCCTACGAGTACGCAGTATTTT.

This clonotype has a count of ten or more. The chain links TRBV12-3 or TRBV12-4 to TRBJ2-1, with a tentative D call TRBD2 (5 bases). There are 12 residues in the CDR3. The V gene lost 8 bases and the J gene lost 5 bases, with 10 bases spanning the gap. DNA for the CDR3: TGTGCCAGCGGGGAGAACAACAATGAGCAGTTCTTC. Protein product: CASGENNNEQFF.

This clonotype was picked up many times. The chain recombines TRBV12-3 or TRBV12-4 with TRBJ1-1; D gene ambiguous. This CDR3 is 11 amino acids long. V dropped 8 bases and J dropped 10 bases, with 14 bases sitting between them. The CDR3 reads CASAFGEPAFF. In DNA form, the CDR3 reads TGTGCCAGCGCCTTCGGGGAGCCAGCTTTCTTT.

Points on this clonotype: A much larger clone differs by one base, so this may be a read error. Because the CDR3 is missing its conserved closing phenylalanine or tryptophan, this is likely a read error. The V and J genes are TRBV15 and TRBJ2-3; 8 bases are shared with TRBD2. V was clipped by 7 bases and J by 6 bases; unmatched bases: 9. CDR1 is LNHNV and CDR2 is YYDKDF in the germline V gene (reference sequence). The CDR3 has 14 residues. The CDR3 DNA follows: TGTGCCACCACCCGTCCGGGGGGGTCGGATACGCAGTATCTT. Translation gives CATTRPGGSDTQYL.

This clonotype was seen more than once but under ten times. J is TRBJ1-4 and V is TRBV27; D remains unclear. CDR1 MNHEY and CDR2 SMNVEV come from the germline V gene (reference sequence). The CDR3 contains 13 residues. V was clipped by 3 bases and J by 4 bases, with 6 bases between them. The chain's CDR3 is CASSFFINEKLFF. The CDR3 nucleotides read TGTGCCAGCAGTTTCTTTATTAATGAAAAACTGTTTTTT.

This clonotype counts as medium-sized. The chain recombines TRBV6-5 with TRBJ1-1; no definite D call. Trimming pared 2 bases from V and 0 bases from J, leaving 4 bases between. CDR3 length: 13 amino acids. Germline V gene lookup returns CDR1 MNHEY and CDR2 SVGAGI. DNA of the CDR3: TGTGCCAGCAGTTACAGGGTGAACACTGAAGCTTTCTTT. Amino acids: CASSYRVNTEAFF.

V gene TRBV7-9 combines with J gene TRBJ2-3, with D tentatively TRBD1 (6 bases). This CDR3 comprises 15 residues. V was pared by 1 base and J by 14 bases, with 22 bases between. From germline, CDR1 is SEHNR and CDR2 FQNEAQ (reference sequence). CDR3 residues: CASSLVDQGSDARYF. The CDR3 DNA reads as TGTGCCAGCAGCTTAGTAGACCAGGGGAGCGATGCGCGGTATTTT.

On this clonotype itself: A much larger clone lies one base from this, so it may be a read error. The chain recombines TRBV7-9 with TRBJ2-3, with D uncertain. The length of the CDR3 is 15 residues. CDR1 and CDR2 (germline): SEHNR, FQNEAQ (reference sequence). V lost 5 bases, J lost 4 bases, and 16 bases lay in between. CDR3 residues: CASSLSPPRADTQYF. The CDR3 DNA reads TGTGCCAGCAGCCTTAGTCCCCCTAGGGCAGATACGCAGTATTTT.

This clonotype qualifies as medium-sized. This sequence joins TRBV7-2 and TRBJ2-7; 7 nucleotides line up with TRBD1. In germline, CDR1 is SGHTA, CDR2 FQGNSA. V gave up 5 bases and J gave up 0 bases; unmatched junction bases: 7. The CDR3 length is 15 residues. This CDR3 reads CASSDRDSFSYEQYF. For the CDR3, the DNA is TGTGCCAGCAGCGACCGGGACAGCTTCTCCTACGAGCAGTACTTC.

This clonotype is termed medium-sized. The chain recombines TRBV27 with TRBJ2-6, with no clear D. CDR3 length equals 17 residues. Between the trimmed V and J ends, which lost 5 bases and 4 bases, there was a span of 18 bases. CDR1 is MNHEY and CDR2 is SMNVEV in the germline V gene (reference sequence). In nucleotides, the CDR3 is TGTGCCAGCAGTGGATGGGCCAACACTGCCGGGGCCAACGTCCTGACTTTC. Protein product: CASSGWANTAGANVLTF.

Concerning this clonotype: This sequence may be a read error, since a much larger clone differs from it by one base. The chain recombines TRBV6-2 or TRBV6-3 with TRBJ2-7, with a possible D match to TRBD2 (6 bases). The V gene's germline CDR1 is MNHEY and CDR2 SVGEGT. This CDR3 contains 13 residues. Trimming left V 7 bases short and J 2 bases short, with 12 bases between. As DNA, the CDR3 is TGTGCCAGCAACATGGGGGGTCCCTACGAGCAGTACTTC. Translated, it gives CASNMGGPYEQYF.

This clonotype was counted between two and nine times. This chain connects TRBV27 to TRBJ2-6, with D maybe TRBD1 (6 bases). Germline-derived CDR1 and CDR2 are MNHEY and SMNVEV (reference sequence). The CDR3 is 15 residues long. Trimming took 5 bases from V and 4 from J, leaving 12 bases between them. The CDR3 bases are TGTGCCAGCAGTCCGGGGACAACCGGGGCCAACGTCCTGACTTTC. Its protein product is CASSPGTTGANVLTF. The whole variable domain, filled in from reference TRBV27 and TRBJ2-6, reads EAQVTQNPRYLITVTGKKLTVTCSQNMNHEYMSWYRQDPGLGLRQIYYSMNVEVTDKGDVPEGYKVSRKEKRNFPLILESPSPNQTSLYFCASSPGTTGANVLTFGAGSRLTVL.

The rearrangement uses TRBV4-1 and TRBJ2-7, with 13 bases that match TRBD2. CDR1 is MGHRA and CDR2 is YSYEKL in the germline V gene. The CDR3 is made up of 16 amino acids. Trimming took 8 bases from V and 0 from J; bases not matched to a gene: 7. CDR3 region: CASGPWTSGGSYEQYF. Here the CDR3 DNA reads TGCGCCAGCGGCCCATGGACTAGCGGGGGCTCCTACGAGCAGTACTTC.